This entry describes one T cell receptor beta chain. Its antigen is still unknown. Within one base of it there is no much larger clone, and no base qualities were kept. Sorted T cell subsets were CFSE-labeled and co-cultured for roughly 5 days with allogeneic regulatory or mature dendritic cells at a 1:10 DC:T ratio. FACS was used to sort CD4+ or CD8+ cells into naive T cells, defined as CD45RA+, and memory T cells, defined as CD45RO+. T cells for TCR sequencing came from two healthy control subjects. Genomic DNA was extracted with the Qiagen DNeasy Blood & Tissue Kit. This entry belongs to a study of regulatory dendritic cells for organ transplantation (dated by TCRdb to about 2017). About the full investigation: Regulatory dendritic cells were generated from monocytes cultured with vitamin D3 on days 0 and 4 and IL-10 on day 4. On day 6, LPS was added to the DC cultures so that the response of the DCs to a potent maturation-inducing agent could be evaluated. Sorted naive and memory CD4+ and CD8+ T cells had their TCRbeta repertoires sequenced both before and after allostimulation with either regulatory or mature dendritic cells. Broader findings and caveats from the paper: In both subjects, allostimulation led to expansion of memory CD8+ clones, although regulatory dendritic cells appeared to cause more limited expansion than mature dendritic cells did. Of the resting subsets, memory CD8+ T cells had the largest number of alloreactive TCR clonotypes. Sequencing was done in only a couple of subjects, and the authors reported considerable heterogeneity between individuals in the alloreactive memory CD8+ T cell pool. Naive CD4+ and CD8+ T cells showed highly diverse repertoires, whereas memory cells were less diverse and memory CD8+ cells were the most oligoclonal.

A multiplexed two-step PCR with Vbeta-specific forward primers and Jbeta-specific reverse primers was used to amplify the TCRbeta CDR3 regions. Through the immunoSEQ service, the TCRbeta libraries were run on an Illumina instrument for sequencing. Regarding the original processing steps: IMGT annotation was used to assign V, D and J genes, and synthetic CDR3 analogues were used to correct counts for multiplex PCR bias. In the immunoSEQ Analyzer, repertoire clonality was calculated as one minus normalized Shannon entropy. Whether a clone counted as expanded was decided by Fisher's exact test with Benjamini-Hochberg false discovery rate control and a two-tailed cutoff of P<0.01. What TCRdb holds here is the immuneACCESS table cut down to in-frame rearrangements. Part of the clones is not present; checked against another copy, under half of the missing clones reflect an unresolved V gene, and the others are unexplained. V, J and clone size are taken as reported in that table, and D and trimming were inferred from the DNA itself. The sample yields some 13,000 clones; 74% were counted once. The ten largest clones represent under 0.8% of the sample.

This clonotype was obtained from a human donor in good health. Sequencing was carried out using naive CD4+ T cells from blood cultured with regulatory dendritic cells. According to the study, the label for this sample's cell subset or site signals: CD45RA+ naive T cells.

The CDR3 here reads CASSVGAGRGHTGELFF. The nucleotides read TGTGCCAGCAGCGTAGGAGCGGGAAGAGGGCACACCGGGGAGCTGTTTTTT. Recombination connected TRBV9 to TRBJ2-2, with 7 bases matching TRBD2. The CDR3 covers 17 residues, taking in both the cysteine and the phenylalanine. The kept DNA is CDR3 alone, 51 bases in frame from the first base. The germline V gene encodes CDR1 SGDLS and CDR2 YYNGEE. Trimming removed 0 bases from V and 3 bases from J; the gene matches leave 8 bases unexplained. The reference TRBV9 and TRBJ2-2 proteins fill in what lies around the CDR3, so the full variable domain reads DSGVTQTPKHLITATGQRVTLRCSPRSGDLSVYWYQQSLDQGLQFLIQYYNGEERAKGNILERFSAQQFPDLHSELNLSSLELGDSALYFCASSVGAGRGHTGELFFGEGSRLTVL.